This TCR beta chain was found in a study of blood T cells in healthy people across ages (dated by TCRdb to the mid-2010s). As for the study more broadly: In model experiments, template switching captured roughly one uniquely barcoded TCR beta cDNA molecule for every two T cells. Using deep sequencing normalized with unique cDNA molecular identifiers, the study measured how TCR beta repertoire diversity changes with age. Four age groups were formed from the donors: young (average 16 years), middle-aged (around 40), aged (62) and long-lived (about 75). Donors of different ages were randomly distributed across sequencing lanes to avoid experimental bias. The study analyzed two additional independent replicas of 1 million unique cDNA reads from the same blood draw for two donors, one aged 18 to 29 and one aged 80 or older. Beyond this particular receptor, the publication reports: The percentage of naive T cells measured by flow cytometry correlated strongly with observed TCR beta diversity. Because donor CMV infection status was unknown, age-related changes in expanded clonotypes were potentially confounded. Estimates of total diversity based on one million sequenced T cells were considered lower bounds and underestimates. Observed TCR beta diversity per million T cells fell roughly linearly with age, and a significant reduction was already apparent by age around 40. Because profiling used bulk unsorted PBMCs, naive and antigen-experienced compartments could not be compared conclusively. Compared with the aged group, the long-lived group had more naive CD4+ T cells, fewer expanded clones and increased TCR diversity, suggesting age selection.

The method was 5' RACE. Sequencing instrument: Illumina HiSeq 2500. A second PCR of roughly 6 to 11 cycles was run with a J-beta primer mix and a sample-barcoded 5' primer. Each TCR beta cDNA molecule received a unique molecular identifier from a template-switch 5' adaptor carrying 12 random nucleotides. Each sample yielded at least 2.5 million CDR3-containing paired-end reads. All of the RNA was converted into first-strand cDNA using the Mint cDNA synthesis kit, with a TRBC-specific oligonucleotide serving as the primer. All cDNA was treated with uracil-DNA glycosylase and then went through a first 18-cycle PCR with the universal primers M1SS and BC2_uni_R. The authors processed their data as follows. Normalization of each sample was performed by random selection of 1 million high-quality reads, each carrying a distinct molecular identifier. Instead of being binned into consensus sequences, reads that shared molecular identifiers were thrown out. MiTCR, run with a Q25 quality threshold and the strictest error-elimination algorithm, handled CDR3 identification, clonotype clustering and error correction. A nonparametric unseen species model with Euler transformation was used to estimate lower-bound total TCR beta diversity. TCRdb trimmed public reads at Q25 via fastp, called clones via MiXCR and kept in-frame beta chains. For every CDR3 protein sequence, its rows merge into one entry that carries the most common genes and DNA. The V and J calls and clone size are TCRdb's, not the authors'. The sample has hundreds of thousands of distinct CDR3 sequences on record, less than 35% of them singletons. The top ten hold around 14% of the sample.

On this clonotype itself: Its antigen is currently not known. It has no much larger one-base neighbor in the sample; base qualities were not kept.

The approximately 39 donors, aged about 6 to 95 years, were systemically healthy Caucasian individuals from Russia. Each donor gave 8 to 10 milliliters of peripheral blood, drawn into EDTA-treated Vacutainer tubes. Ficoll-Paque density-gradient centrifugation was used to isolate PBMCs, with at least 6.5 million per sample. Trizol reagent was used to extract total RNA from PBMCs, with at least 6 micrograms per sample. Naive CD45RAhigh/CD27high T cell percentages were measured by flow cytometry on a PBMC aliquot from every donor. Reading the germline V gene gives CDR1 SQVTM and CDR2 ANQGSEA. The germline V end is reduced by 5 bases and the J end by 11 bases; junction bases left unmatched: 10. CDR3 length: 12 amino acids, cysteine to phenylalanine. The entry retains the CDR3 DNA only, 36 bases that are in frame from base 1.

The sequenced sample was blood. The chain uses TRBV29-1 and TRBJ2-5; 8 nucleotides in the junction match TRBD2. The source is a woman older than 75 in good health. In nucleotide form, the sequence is TGCAGCGTTCGGGGGGGCCTCAATGAACAGTACTTC. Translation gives CSVRGGLNEQYF.